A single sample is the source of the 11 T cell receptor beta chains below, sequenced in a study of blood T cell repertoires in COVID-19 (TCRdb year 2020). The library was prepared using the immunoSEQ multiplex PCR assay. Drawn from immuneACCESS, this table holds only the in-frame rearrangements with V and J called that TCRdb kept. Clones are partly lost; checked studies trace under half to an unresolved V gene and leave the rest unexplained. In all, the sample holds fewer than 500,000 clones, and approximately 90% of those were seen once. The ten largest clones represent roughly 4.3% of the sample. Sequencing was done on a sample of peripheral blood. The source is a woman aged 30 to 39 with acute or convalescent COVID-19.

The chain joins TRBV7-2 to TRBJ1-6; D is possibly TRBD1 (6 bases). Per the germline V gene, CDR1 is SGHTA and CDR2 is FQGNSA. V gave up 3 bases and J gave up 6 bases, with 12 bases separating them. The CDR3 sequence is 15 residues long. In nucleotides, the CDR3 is TGTGCCAGCAGCTTCTCTGGCAGGGGTAATTCACCCCTCCACTTT. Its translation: CASSFSGRGNSPLHF. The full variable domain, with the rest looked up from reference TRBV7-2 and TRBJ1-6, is GAGVSQSPSNKVTEKGKDVELRCDPISGHTALYWYRQSLGQGLEFLIYFQGNSAPDKSGLPSDRFSAERTGGSVSTLTIQRTQQEDSAVYLCASSFSGRGNSPLHFGNGTRLTVT.

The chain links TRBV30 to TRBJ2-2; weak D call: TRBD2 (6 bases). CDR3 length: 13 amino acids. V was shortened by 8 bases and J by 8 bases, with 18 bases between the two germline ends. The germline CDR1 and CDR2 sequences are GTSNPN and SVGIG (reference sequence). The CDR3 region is CAVPVKSGGELFF. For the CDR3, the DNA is TGTGCCGTTCCCGTCAAAAGCGGGGGGGAGCTGTTTTTT. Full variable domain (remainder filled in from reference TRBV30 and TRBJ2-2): SQTIHQWPATLVQPVGSPLSLECTVEGTSNPNLYWYRQAAGRGLQLLFYSVGIGQISSEVPQNLSASRPQDRQFILSSKKLLLSDSGFYLCAVPVKSGGELFFGEGSRLTVL.

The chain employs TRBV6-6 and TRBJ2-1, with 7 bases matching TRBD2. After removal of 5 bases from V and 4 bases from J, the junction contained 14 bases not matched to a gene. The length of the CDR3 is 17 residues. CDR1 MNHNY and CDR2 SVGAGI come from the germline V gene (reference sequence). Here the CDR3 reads CASSRPRSGLGYNEQFF. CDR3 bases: TGTGCCAGCAGTCGGCCGCGATCAGGACTAGGGTACAATGAGCAGTTCTTC.

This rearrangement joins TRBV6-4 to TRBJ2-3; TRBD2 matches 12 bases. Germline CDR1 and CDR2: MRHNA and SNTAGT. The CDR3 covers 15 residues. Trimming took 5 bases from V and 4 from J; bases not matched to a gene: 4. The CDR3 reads CASSPSGGAPDTQYF. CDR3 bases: TGTGCCAGCAGTCCTAGCGGGGGGGCCCCAGATACGCAGTATTTT.

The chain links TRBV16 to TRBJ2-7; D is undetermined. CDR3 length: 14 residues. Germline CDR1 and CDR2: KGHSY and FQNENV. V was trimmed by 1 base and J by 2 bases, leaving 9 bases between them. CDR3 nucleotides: TGTGCCAGCAGCCAATTCGAGGTACCCTACGAGCAGTACTTC. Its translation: CASSQFEVPYEQYF.

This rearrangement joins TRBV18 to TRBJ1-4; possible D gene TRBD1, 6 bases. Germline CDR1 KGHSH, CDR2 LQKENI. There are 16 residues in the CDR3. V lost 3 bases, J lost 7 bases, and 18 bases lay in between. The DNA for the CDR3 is TGTGCCAGCTCACCTCAGGGAGACAGGAGGCCTGAAAAACTGTTTTTT. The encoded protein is CASSPQGDRRPEKLFF.

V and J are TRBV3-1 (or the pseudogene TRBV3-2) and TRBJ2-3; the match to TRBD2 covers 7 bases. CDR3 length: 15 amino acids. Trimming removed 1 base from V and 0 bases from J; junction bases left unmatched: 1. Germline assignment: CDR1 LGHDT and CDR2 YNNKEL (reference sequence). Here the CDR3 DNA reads TGTGCCAGCAGCCAAGGGGACTATAGCACAGATACGCAGTATTTT. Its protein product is CASSQGDYSTDTQYF.

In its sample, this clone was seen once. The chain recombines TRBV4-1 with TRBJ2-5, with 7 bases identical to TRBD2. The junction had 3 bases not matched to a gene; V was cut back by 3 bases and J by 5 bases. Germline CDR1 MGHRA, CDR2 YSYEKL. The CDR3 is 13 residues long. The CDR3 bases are TGCGCCAGCAGCCATAGGGGAGGGGAGACCCAGTACTTC. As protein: CASSHRGGETQYF.

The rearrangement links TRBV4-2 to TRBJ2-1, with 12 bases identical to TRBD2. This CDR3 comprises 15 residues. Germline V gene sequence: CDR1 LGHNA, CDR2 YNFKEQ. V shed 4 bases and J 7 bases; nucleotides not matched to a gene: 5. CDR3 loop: CASSPLAGGWNEQFF. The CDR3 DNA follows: TGTGCCAGCAGCCCACTAGCGGGGGGTTGGAATGAGCAGTTCTTC.

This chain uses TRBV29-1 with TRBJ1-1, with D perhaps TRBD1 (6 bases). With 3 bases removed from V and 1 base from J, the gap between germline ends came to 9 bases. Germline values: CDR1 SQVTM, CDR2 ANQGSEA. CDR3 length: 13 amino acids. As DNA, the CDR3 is TGCAGCGTTGACCTGACAGGGAACACTGAAGCTTTCTTT. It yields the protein CSVDLTGNTEAFF.

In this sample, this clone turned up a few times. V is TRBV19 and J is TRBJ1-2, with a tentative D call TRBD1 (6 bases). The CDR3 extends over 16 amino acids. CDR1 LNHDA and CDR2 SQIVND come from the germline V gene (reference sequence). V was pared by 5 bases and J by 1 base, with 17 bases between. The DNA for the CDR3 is TGTGCCAGTAGTGCTTGGACAGTGGAAAGTAACTATGGCTACACCTTC. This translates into CASSAWTVESNYGYTF.